One and the same sample provided the 23 T cell receptor beta chains below, sequenced in a study of T-cell memory formation after mild COVID-19. TCRdb used MiXCR to reprocess the 5' RACE reads, holding one entry per CDR3 protein. Here the sample spans around 250,000 distinct CDR3 sequences, 15% to 20% being singletons. Sequencing used PBMCs or a T cell subset sorted from them (not recorded which). These receptors were collected from a man aged 18 to 30 who had mild COVID-19 (a few samples of this study predate the infection). Cell type and time point are not known.

The rearrangement uses TRBV7-2 and TRBJ2-7; D might be TRBD1 or TRBD2, each matching 7 bases. V lost 1 base and J 0 bases, leaving 13 bases between the germline ends. CDR3 length: 16 amino acids. CDR1 is SGHTA, CDR2 FQGNSA, per germline. The DNA of the CDR3 is TGTGCCAGCAGCTTAGGAGGGGGCGGGAGCTCCTACGAGCAGTACTTC. It is translated as CASSLGGGGSSYEQYF.

Many counts were recorded for this clonotype. The chain joins TRBV12-3 or TRBV12-4 to TRBJ1-2; perhaps TRBD1 as D (5 bases). The CDR3 runs 12 residues. V dropped 1 base and J dropped 5 bases, with 5 bases sitting between them. DNA of the CDR3: TGTGCCAGCAGTTTAGAGGGGTATGGCTACACCTTC. Translated, it gives CASSLEGYGYTF.

This clonotype was counted a few times. The chain uses TRBV5-1 and TRBJ1-2; D ambiguous. The CDR3 contains 13 residues. Germline values: CDR1 SGHRS, CDR2 YFSETQ. With 0 bases removed from V and 4 bases from J, the gap between germline ends came to 7 bases. The CDR3 DNA reads as TGCGCCAGCAGCTTGGACAGCGGCTATGGCTACACCTTC. Encoded protein: CASSLDSGYGYTF.

This clonotype was picked up a small number of times. Written as DNA, the CDR3 is TGTGCCAGCAGCCCGGGGACTGGACGCACAGATACGCAGTATTTT. Encoded protein: CASSPGTGRTDTQYF. This sequence joins TRBV7-3 and TRBJ2-3; D may be TRBD2 (6 bases). The CDR3 is 15 residues long. Per the germline V gene, CDR1 is SGHTA and CDR2 is FQGTGA. The ends were cut back, 5 bases at V and 1 base at J, with 13 bases in the middle.

Notes on this clonotype: It is likely a read error, because the conserved phenylalanine at the end of the CDR3 is missing. The gene calls are TRBV4-3 and TRBJ2-7; weak D call: TRBD1 (5 bases). Trimming pared 1 base from V and 2 bases from J, leaving 12 bases between. Per the germline V gene, CDR1 is LGHNA and CDR2 is YSLEER. The CDR3 spans 15 residues. CDR3 loop: CASSQVRQPTYEQYL. In DNA, the CDR3 is TGCGCCAGCAGCCAAGTGCGACAGCCGACCTACGAGCAGTACTTA.

There are many counts of this clonotype. The chain is built from TRBV4-3 and TRBJ1-4; the match to TRBD1 covers 8 bases. The V gene's germline CDR1 is LGHNA and CDR2 YSLEER. The CDR3 sequence is 15 residues long. With V trimmed by 2 bases and J by 8 bases, 7 bases remained unmatched. CDR3 residues: CASSQSLGTGEKLFF. The CDR3 nucleotides are TGCGCCAGCAGCCAATCGCTAGGGACAGGAGAAAAACTGTTTTTT.

The chain has TRBV7-3 and TRBJ2-1, with 13 bases identical to TRBD2. The CDR3 loop spans 16 amino acids. J was trimmed by 9 bases and V by 3 bases; bases with no gene match: 8. Per germline, CDR1 SGHTA and CDR2 FQGTGA. The CDR3 reads CASSLEGGLAGAEQFF. In DNA, the CDR3 is TGTGCCAGCAGCTTGGAAGGCGGACTAGCGGGGGCTGAGCAGTTCTTC.

The chain is built from TRBV20-1 and TRBJ1-2; no clear D. The CDR3 has 13 amino acids. The ends were cut back, 1 base at V and 6 bases at J, with 12 bases in the middle. CDR1 is DFQATT, CDR2 SNEGSKA, per germline (reference sequence). This CDR3 reads CSARVMGKDGYTF. In nucleotides, the CDR3 is TGCAGTGCTAGAGTGATGGGGAAGGATGGCTACACCTTC.

The V gene is TRBV6-1, the J gene TRBJ2-5, with TRBD1 matching 7 bases. V dropped 2 bases and J dropped 4; count of bases not matched to a gene: 4. Germline CDR1 is MNHNS and CDR2 is SASEGT. The CDR3 has 14 amino acids. CDR3 region: CASSELAGGETQYF. The DNA of the CDR3 is TGTGCCAGCAGTGAATTGGCAGGGGGAGAGACCCAGTACTTC.

This clonotype occurred a few times. The genes are TRBV9 and TRBJ2-5; the D gene is possibly TRBD1 (5 bases). Trimming shortened V by 3 bases and J by 1 base, and 7 bases separated the two germline ends. The length of the CDR3 is 13 residues. The germline V gene has CDR1 SGDLS and CDR2 YYNGEE. CDR3 sequence (DNA): TGTGCCAGCAGCGGACAGCCCCAAGAGACCCAGTACTTC. Protein product: CASSGQPQETQYF.

This clonotype was detected a few times. This chain connects TRBV4-1 to TRBJ1-3; D unresolved. Germline loops: CDR1 MGHRA, CDR2 YSYEKL. CDR3 length equals 15 residues. Trimming removed 0 bases at V and 0 bases at J, with 6 bases between. CDR3 nucleotide sequence: TGCGCCAGCAGCCAAGATTGGGGCTCTGGAAACACCATATATTTT. Protein product: CASSQDWGSGNTIYF.

The chain carries TRBV27 and TRBJ2-3; 9 bases align to TRBD2. Germline V gene sequence: CDR1 MNHEY, CDR2 SMNVEV (reference sequence). The V and J ends lost 3 bases and 5 bases, in that order; junction bases with no gene match: 6. CDR3 length: 15 amino acids. The CDR3 sequence is CASSLGGGARDTQYF. In DNA form, the CDR3 reads TGTGCCAGCAGTTTGGGCGGGGGGGCCAGAGATACGCAGTATTTT.

This chain joins TRBV24-1 and TRBJ2-2, with a tentative D call TRBD2 (5 bases). The CDR3 is made up of 13 amino acids. CDR1 and CDR2 (germline): KGHDR, SFDVKD. The germline V and J ends were trimmed by 8 bases and 0 bases, with 6 bases remaining between them. CDR3 protein: CATMDSNTGELFF. The CDR3 DNA sequence: TGTGCCACCATGGACTCGAACACCGGGGAGCTGTTTTTT.

The J gene is TRBJ1-2, the V gene TRBV6-5; D gene ambiguous. V shed 2 bases and J shed 4 bases, with 17 bases lying between them. This CDR3 comprises 16 residues. The germline gives CDR1 MNHEY, CDR2 SVGAGI. CDR3 bases: TGTGCCAGCAGTTACATGTTCACAGCTCTGGGCTATGGCTACACCTTC. As protein: CASSYMFTALGYGYTF.

In this sample, this clonotype turned up a few times. The genes are TRBV7-2 and TRBJ2-1; a weak D match, TRBD1 (6 bases). V shed 5 bases and J shed 3 bases, with 14 bases lying between them. The germline V gene has CDR1 SGHTA and CDR2 FQGNSA. This CDR3 contains 15 residues. The CDR3 spells CASSTDRTLYNEQFF. The CDR3 DNA reads as TGTGCCAGCAGCACTGACAGGACGCTCTACAATGAGCAGTTCTTC.

The V gene is TRBV12-3 or TRBV12-4, the J gene TRBJ2-3; D call uncertain. V lost 3 bases and J 0 bases, leaving 13 bases between the germline ends. There are 16 residues in the CDR3. DNA for the CDR3: TGTGCCAGCAGTTTGGTAGTAGCCCCTAGCACAGATACGCAGTATTTT. This translates into CASSLVVAPSTDTQYF.

V is TRBV6-5 and J is TRBJ1-6, with 10 bases that match TRBD1. This CDR3 is 18 amino acids long. The germline gives CDR1 MNHEY, CDR2 SVGAGI. J lost 9 bases, V lost 0 bases, and 11 bases had no gene match. CDR3 coding DNA: TGTGCCAGCAGTTACTCGGGACAGGGGCAGTATGTAGGTTCACCCCTCCACTTT. This gives the protein CASSYSGQGQYVGSPLHF.

The gene calls are TRBV7-6 and TRBJ1-1; D is possibly TRBD1 (6 bases). The CDR3 covers 15 residues. Looked up from germline, CDR1 is SGHVS and CDR2 is FNYEAQ. Trimming cost V 3 bases and J 5 bases, with 16 bases left between them. CDR3 in DNA: TGTGCCAGCAGCTTGACGGGGGGACAAGGGACTGAAGCTTTCTTT. Amino acids: CASSLTGGQGTEAFF.

This chain uses TRBV12-3 or TRBV12-4 with TRBJ1-5; 7 nucleotides align to TRBD1. CDR3 length: 14 residues. With 1 base clipped from V and 7 bases from J, the junction kept 4 bases outside the gene matches. CDR3: CASSLEDRSQPQHF. CDR3 DNA sequence: TGTGCCAGCAGTTTAGAGGACAGGAGCCAGCCCCAGCATTTT.

The chain recombines TRBV27 with TRBJ2-7; D not certain. Germline assignment: CDR1 MNHEY and CDR2 SMNVEV (reference sequence). V was clipped by 0 bases and J by 8 bases, with 11 bases between them. This CDR3 has 13 amino acids. CDR3 DNA sequence: TGTGCCAGCAGTTTATCGCGTCATTCAAAGCAGTACGTC. Translating gives CASSLSRHSKQYV.

This chain links TRBV3-1 with TRBJ1-1, with a weak D call TRBD1 (5 bases). The V end was cut by 0 bases, the J end by 6 bases, with 11 bases between. The CDR3 has 14 amino acids. CDR1 and CDR2 (germline): LGHDT, YNNKEL (reference sequence). CDR3: CASSQEWQGAEAFF. In DNA, the CDR3 is TGTGCCAGCAGCCAAGAGTGGCAGGGAGCTGAAGCTTTCTTT.

In this sample, this clonotype turned up a few times. CDR3 loop: CASSSPDRGLREQYF. CDR3 DNA: TGTGCCAGCAGCTCGCCCGACAGGGGGCTGCGGGAGCAGTACTTC. The chain couples TRBV5-8 to TRBJ2-7; TRBD1 aligns across 10 bases. The length of the CDR3 is 15 residues. Germline loops: CDR1 SGHTS, CDR2 YDEGEE. J lost 7 bases, V lost 3 bases, and 10 bases had no gene match.

The V gene is TRBV4-1, the J gene TRBJ1-4; 10 bases are shared with TRBD1. The length of the CDR3 is 15 residues. Germline loops: CDR1 MGHRA, CDR2 YSYEKL. V dropped 4 bases and J dropped 10; count of bases not matched to a gene: 9. The CDR3 loop is CASSPSDRGVGKLFF. The CDR3 DNA is TGCGCCAGCAGCCCCTCGGACAGGGGGGTAGGAAAACTGTTTTTT.